Listed below are T cell receptor beta chains from one sample, sequenced in a study of blood T cell repertoires in COVID-19. TCRdb's table, derived via immunoSEQ multiplex PCR, lists solely in-frame clones and lacks some. The sample holds some 160,000 clones, around 90% seen once. Sequences were obtained from peripheral blood. The origin of the receptors is a man aged 18 to 29 with acute or convalescent COVID-19. Each CDR3 is given with its conserved first and last residue. The D gene is left open where the match is weak. Size values are once, few and many counts, or a class for expanded clones, and some rows have none.

TRBV7-9,NA,TRBD1,TRBJ1-3,TGTGCCAGCAGCTTAGGAGGGACAGCCGGAAACACCATATATTTT,CASSLGGTAGNTIYF
TRBV21-1,NA,NA,TRBJ2-6,TGTGCCACCAGCTCAGGACAGGGGGTTTATGGGGCCAACGTCCTGACTTTC,CATSSGQGVYGANVLTF
TRBV25-1,NA,NA,TRBJ1-1,TGTGCCAGCAGTGACTCCGGGTCTCAAGCTTTCTTT,CASSDSGSQAFF
TRBV6-2/TRBV6-3,NA,TRBD1,TRBJ1-1,TGTGCCAGCAGTTATAACCGAGGGGGCTCGTCCACTGAAGCTTTCTTT,CASSYNRGGSSTEAFF
TRBV2,once,NA,TRBJ2-1,TGTGCCAGCGGTTCACTAGCAAGCTCCTACAATGAGCAGTTCTTC,CASGSLASSYNEQFF
TRBV6-5,NA,NA,TRBJ1-1,TGTGCCAGCATCAAGCTCACTGAAGCTTTCTTT,CASIKLTEAFF
TRBV13,NA,NA,TRBJ1-1,TGTGCCAGCAGCGTACAGGGCGGTGGCACTGAAGCTTTCTTT,CASSVQGGGTEAFF
TRBV6-5,once,NA,TRBJ2-2,TGTGCCAGCAGTTACCGGGACACGAACACCGGGGAGCTGTTTTTT,CASSYRDTNTGELFF
TRBV19,NA,NA,TRBJ1-2,TGTGCCAGTAGTATCGGGAGGGACTATGGCTACACCTTC,CASSIGRDYGYTF
TRBV5-1,NA,TRBD1,TRBJ1-5,TGCGCCAGCAGCCCAGGGACAGGGGGGATTCAGCCCCAGCATTTT,CASSPGTGGIQPQHF
TRBV11-2,NA,NA,TRBJ2-5,TGTGCCAGCAGCTCCCCACGTGGAGGGGTAGAGACCCAGTACTTC,CASSSPRGGVETQYF
TRBV6-6,NA,NA,TRBJ1-5,TGTGCCAGCTCTGAGGGGGACCCATGGCCCCAGCATTTT,CASSEGDPWPQHF
TRBV10-3,NA,TRBD1,TRBJ1-1,TGTGCCATCAGCGAAGGACAGGGGTCACCATCTAGGAACACTGAAGCTTTCTTT,CAISEGQGSPSRNTEAFF
TRBV5-1,NA,TRBD1,TRBJ2-7,TGCGCCAGCAGCAGCGACGACAGGGGGCGCGGGGAGCAGTACTTC,CASSSDDRGRGEQYF
TRBV18,once,NA,TRBJ1-1,TGTGCCAGCTCACCAGAGATCTACACTGAAGCTTTCTTT,CASSPEIYTEAFF
TRBV19,NA,TRBD1,TRBJ1-5,TGTGCCAGTAGGGGGACAGGCTGGGATCAGCCCCAGCATTTT,CASRGTGWDQPQHF
TRBV12-5,NA,NA,TRBJ2-1,TGTGCTAGTGGTTTGGCAGGGATGATCTCCTACAATGAGCAGTTCTTC,CASGLAGMISYNEQFF
TRBV3-1/TRBV3-2,once,NA,TRBJ1-6,TGTGCCAGCAGCCCTACCAGGGGAGCATCAAACTCACCCCTCCACTTT,CASSPTRGASNSPLHF
TRBV7-8,few,NA,TRBJ1-1,TGTGCCAGCAGCTTAGAAGTTTGGGCGTTGAACACTGAAGCTTTCTTT,CASSLEVWALNTEAFF
TRBV15,NA,TRBD1,TRBJ2-3,TGTGCCACCAGCAGACCGACAGGGGGCTCGGGCACAGATACGCAGTATTTT,CATSRPTGGSGTDTQYF
TRBV3-1/TRBV3-2,few,NA,TRBJ2-7,TGTGCCAGCAGTAGATGCGAGCAGTACTTC,CASSRCEQYF
TRBV7-8,NA,NA,TRBJ2-1,TGTGCCAGCAGCTCTGGGGTTAGCGGTAGCTCCTACAATGAGCAGTTCTTC,CASSSGVSGSSYNEQFF
TRBV5-1,NA,NA,TRBJ1-3,TGCGCCAGCAGCAATCAGGGTGCCTCTGGAAACACCATATATTTT,CASSNQGASGNTIYF
TRBV20-1,few,NA,TRBJ1-1,TGCAGTGCTAGTCGGTCTCCCGATGAAGCTTTCTTT,CSASRSPDEAFF
TRBV2,NA,TRBD1,TRBJ1-4,TGTGCCAGCAGTGATTGGTCATTCGGGACAGGGAATGAAAAACTGTTTTTT,CASSDWSFGTGNEKLFF
TRBV7-6,NA,TRBD2,TRBJ2-7,TGTGCCAGCAGCAGGGAAGCGGGAGTACACGAGCAGTACTTC,CASSREAGVHEQYF
TRBV19,NA,NA,TRBJ2-1,TGTGCCAGTAGTACGGGGATAGGGGGTGAGCAGTTCTTC,CASSTGIGGEQFF
TRBV6-1,NA,NA,TRBJ1-2,TGTGCCAGCAGTGAAGCGCAGGGGCTCTATGGCTACACCTTC,CASSEAQGLYGYTF